This T cell receptor (beta chain) came from a study of cytomegalovirus exposure and HLA in healthy donors. PCR amplification relied on 60 Vbeta primers (plus 13 Jbeta primers). Repertoires were generated with immunoSEQ multiplex PCR, while TCRdb's copy carries only in-frame clones and drops some. The sample yields around 150,000 clones, about three fifths seen once. In this sample, this clone turned up once. This CDR3 spans 13 amino acids. V shed 7 bases, J shed 4 bases, and the junction held 5 bases outside the gene matches. Germline V gene data show CDR1 as MGHDK and CDR2 as SYGVNS. The TCR sequence derives from a woman aged 60-75 years in good health and CMV-seropositive. What was sequenced was PBMCs. This rearrangement joins TRBV25-1 to TRBJ2-5; TRBD2 agrees at 8 bases. The CDR3 coding sequence is TGTGCCAGCACCGGGACTAGTGGAGAGACCCAGTACTTC. It encodes CASTGTSGETQYF.